This TCR beta chain was identified during a study of cytomegalovirus exposure and HLA in healthy donors. The PCR ran on 60 Vbeta and 13 Jbeta primers. Some clones are missing from TCRdb's copy, which holds only in-frame ones; the method was immunoSEQ multiplex PCR. Of around 100,000 clones in the sample, about four fifths were seen once. CDR3 length equals 15 residues. Trimming took 4 bases from V and 3 from J, leaving 16 bases between them. Germline CDR1 reads SGHKS; CDR2 reads YYEKEE (reference sequence). Sequenced input: PBMCs. The chain joins TRBV5-5 to TRBJ1-1, with D possibly being TRBD1 (5 bases). The sequence derives from a man aged 25 to 40 in good health and CMV-seropositive. The CDR3 coding sequence is TGTGCCAGCAGCCTCCCTGGGGGGACGGACACTGAAGCTTTCTTT. Its translation is CASSLPGGTDTEAFF.